This entry concerns a single T cell receptor beta chain. The sample is drawn from a study of blood T cell repertoires in COVID-19. Overall study context: Samples came from the United States, Italy and Spain, spanning acute and convalescent COVID-19. T cells, B-cell-depleted T cells, or PBMCs provided the cDNA or gDNA that served as material.

Libraries were prepared by immunoSEQ multiplex PCR; TCRdb keeps only in-frame clonotypes and omits some of them. The repertoire holds about 59,000 clones, with about 84% as singletons. Germline loops: CDR1 MNHEY, CDR2 SMNVEV (reference sequence). CDR3 size: 14 residues. V was clipped by 4 bases and J by 8 bases, with 17 bases between them. The sample taken for sequencing was peripheral blood. This TCR was sampled from a man in his sixties with acute or convalescent COVID-19. This chain uses TRBV27 with TRBJ1-2; weak D call: TRBD1 (6 bases). CDR3: CASSSITRGGGYTF. In nucleotides, the CDR3 is TGTGCCAGCAGTTCGATAACAAGGGGGGGCGGCTACACCTTC.